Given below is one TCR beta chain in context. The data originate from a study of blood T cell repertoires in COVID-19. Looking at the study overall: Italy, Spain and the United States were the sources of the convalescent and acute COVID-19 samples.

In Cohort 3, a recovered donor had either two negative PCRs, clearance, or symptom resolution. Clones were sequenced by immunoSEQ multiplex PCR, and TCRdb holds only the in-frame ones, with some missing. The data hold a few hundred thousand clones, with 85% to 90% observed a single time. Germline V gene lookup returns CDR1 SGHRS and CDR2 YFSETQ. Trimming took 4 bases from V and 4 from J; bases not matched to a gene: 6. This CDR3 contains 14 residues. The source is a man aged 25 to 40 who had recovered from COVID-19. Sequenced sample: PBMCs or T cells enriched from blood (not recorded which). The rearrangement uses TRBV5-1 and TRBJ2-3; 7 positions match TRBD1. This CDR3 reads CASSPRQGADTQYF. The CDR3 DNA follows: TGCGCCAGCAGCCCCAGACAGGGCGCAGATACGCAGTATTTT.